This T cell receptor beta chain emerged from a study of prognosis after radiotherapy for stage I lung cancer. Study in general: Patients were 10 to 15 men and 6 or 7 women aged about 50 to 85, median approximately 78 years.

Study-level findings and limits: The median unique TCR clone count dropped from roughly 9,300 to 7,200 after stereotactic body radiation therapy.

Two rounds of multiplex PCR amplified TCR beta CDR3 from genomic DNA. Primers specific to each TRBV and TRBJ gene drove first-round PCR. Universal primers went into the second round of PCR. TCRdb called the multiplex PCR reads again in MiXCR, with one record for every CDR3 protein. Among around 20,000 distinct CDR3 sequences listed, around 42% were seen once. This clonotype was seen once. The target antigen is unknown. Deletions cut 3 bases from V and 16 bases from J, with 20 bases between. This CDR3 is 14 amino acids long. The germline CDR1 and CDR2 sequences are SGDLS and YYNGEE. This sequence joins TRBV9 and TRBJ1-6; D perhaps matches TRBD1 (5 bases). The clonotype was recovered from a donor aged 50 or older with non-small cell lung cancer. Sequencing was performed on PBMCs, taken before or after stereotactic body radiation therapy (not recorded which). The CDR3 loop reads CASSGPEGASHLHF. CDR3 nucleotides: TGTGCCAGCAGCGGCCCAGAAGGGGCTTCACATCTCCACTTT.